The 31 T cell receptor beta chains below were found in one sample sequenced in a study of siplizumab effects on memory and regulatory T cells. Sequencing used immunoSEQ multiplex PCR; TCRdb keeps in-frame clones, though not all of them. The sample includes about 94,000 clones, roughly 94% seen only once; the top ten take over 0.25%. The specimen sequenced was non-Treg CD4+ T cells sorted from blood. The receptors stem from a human donor in good health.

V usage is TRBV19 and J usage is TRBJ2-5; no reliable D call. V lost 2 bases, J lost 4 bases, and 20 bases lay in between. This CDR3 comprises 17 residues. Germline V gene lookup returns CDR1 LNHDA and CDR2 SQIVND (reference sequence). CDR3 nucleotide sequence: TGTGCCAGTAGTATACGAGCGATTGGGGAAGCCGCAGAGACCCAGTACTTC. Its translation is CASSIRAIGEAAETQYF.

The genes are TRBV30 and TRBJ1-1; maybe TRBD1 (6 bases). Germline loops: CDR1 GTSNPN, CDR2 SVGIG (reference sequence). The CDR3 covers 13 residues. V was shortened by 5 bases and J by 6 bases, with 16 bases between the two germline ends. The CDR3 nucleotides are TGTGCCTGGCTAAGGGTGGCAGGGGCTGAAGCTTTCTTT. Translating it yields CAWLRVAGAEAFF.

This chain links TRBV5-1 with TRBJ2-7, with 12 bases matching TRBD2. Germline-derived CDR1 and CDR2 are SGHRS and YFSETQ. The CDR3 totals 15 residues. Trimming cost V 4 bases and J 6 bases; bases outside gene matches: 8. The DNA of the CDR3 is TGCGCCAGCAGCCTCCCTAGCGGGAGGGCCCCCGAGCAGTACTTC. It specifies CASSLPSGRAPEQYF. The full variable domain, completed using reference TRBV5-1 and TRBJ2-7, is KAGVTQTPRYLIKTRGQQVTLSCSPISGHRSVSWYQQTPGQGLQFLFEYFSETQRNKGNFPGRFSGRQFSNSRSEMNVSTLELGDSALYLCASSLPSGRAPEQYFGPGTRLTVT.

This clone was picked up one time. At one boundary the junction diverges from the germline segment, which might be a read error. The chain is built from TRBV2 and TRBJ2-7; 8 bases agree with TRBD1. The CDR3 is 13 residues long. Germline CDR1 reads SNHLY; CDR2 reads FYNNEI. CDR3 sequence: CASSEARGQAFSF. CDR3 DNA: TGTGCCAGCAGTGAAGCTCGGGGACAGGCCTTCAGCTTC.

This clone occurred a few times. V gene TRBV30 combines with J gene TRBJ1-1; tentative D call: TRBD1 (5 bases). This CDR3 region has 13 residues. Germline values: CDR1 GTSNPN, CDR2 SVGIG (reference sequence). V lost 0 bases to trimming and J lost 1 base, with 6 bases between them. This CDR3 reads CAWSVGANTEAFF. The CDR3 nucleotides read TGTGCCTGGAGTGTTGGGGCGAACACTGAAGCTTTCTTT.

The chain links TRBV5-1 to TRBJ2-7; D call uncertain. This CDR3 comprises 13 residues. Between the trimmed V and J ends, which lost 4 bases and 6 bases, there was a span of 14 bases. Germline lookup yields CDR1 SGHRS and CDR2 YFSETQ. CDR3 loop: CASSEGRPGEQYF. CDR3 in DNA: TGCGCCAGCAGCGAAGGACGGCCGGGCGAGCAGTACTTC.

The chain couples TRBV7-8 to TRBJ1-1; possible D gene TRBD1, 5 bases. The CDR3 has 13 residues. With 1 base removed from V and 10 bases from J, the gap between germline ends came to 13 bases. CDR1 and CDR2 (germline): SGHVS, FQNEAQ. CDR3 coding DNA: TGTGCCAGCAGCTTAGGTATTGGGGCAATAGCTTTCTTT. Translation gives CASSLGIGAIAFF.

This chain links TRBV30 with TRBJ1-1; D remains unclear. In germline, CDR1 is GTSNPN, CDR2 SVGIG (reference sequence). The CDR3 totals 13 residues. V was clipped by 1 base and J by 5 bases, with 11 bases between them. The CDR3 DNA sequence: TGTGCCTGGAGTGATTTGGGGTGGACTGAAGCTTTCTTT. Residues: CAWSDLGWTEAFF.

This chain uses TRBV4-1 with TRBJ1-2; 9 bases are shared with TRBD1. The V segment lost 4 bases and the J segment 4 bases; nucleotides outside the gene matches: 7. CDR1 is MGHRA and CDR2 is YSYEKL in the germline V gene. The CDR3 contains 15 residues. CDR3 loop: CASSLQDRGPYGYTF. The CDR3 nucleotides read TGCGCCAGCAGCCTTCAGGACAGGGGACCCTATGGCTACACCTTC.

The chain has TRBV30 and TRBJ1-2, with 7 bases that match TRBD1. Looked up from germline, CDR1 is GTSNPN and CDR2 is SVGIG (reference sequence). After removal of 8 bases from V and 7 bases from J, the junction contained 10 bases not matched to a gene. The CDR3 is made up of 12 amino acids. CDR3 sequence reads: CASKGARPGYTF. The CDR3 DNA reads as TGTGCCAGTAAGGGGGCGCGACCTGGCTACACCTTC.

The V gene is TRBV29-1, the J gene TRBJ1-1; D is uncertain. V lost 7 bases to trimming and J lost 0 bases, with 9 bases between them. Germline V gives CDR1 SQVTM, CDR2 ANQGSEA. The CDR3 length is 12 residues. The CDR3 loop is CSGSGMNTEAFF. CDR3 nucleotide sequence: TGCAGCGGATCAGGCATGAACACTGAAGCTTTCTTT.

Concerning this clone itself: One end of the junction does not line up with germline, which may come from a read error. This sequence joins TRBV13 and TRBJ1-2; tentative D call: TRBD1 (6 bases). The germline V gene has CDR1 PRHDT and CDR2 FYEKMQ (reference sequence). The CDR3 spans 15 residues. For the CDR3, the DNA is TGTGCCAGCAGCCTAGGGGGGGCGCGTGGCTATGGCTACACCTTC. It is translated as CASSLGGARGYGYTF.

The rearrangement links TRBV10-3 to TRBJ2-2, with D tentatively TRBD1 (6 bases). The CDR3 contains 15 residues. V lost 6 bases and J lost 0, with 11 bases in between. The germline CDR1 and CDR2 sequences are ENHRY and SYGVKD. The CDR3 region has the DNA TGTGCCATCAGGGAACAGGGCGCGAACACCGGGGAGCTGTTTTTT. It codes for CAIREQGANTGELFF.

The V and J genes are TRBV4-1 and TRBJ2-3, with 7 bases fitting TRBD1. V lost 2 bases and J lost 4; bases outside the gene matches: 6. This CDR3 comprises 15 residues. Germline loops: CDR1 MGHRA, CDR2 YSYEKL. The CDR3 bases are TGCGCCAGCAGCCAATGGGGGACAGTCGCAGATACGCAGTATTTT. This codes for CASSQWGTVADTQYF.

The chain combines TRBV28 with TRBJ2-5; either TRBD1 or TRBD2 may fit D (5 bases each). The CDR3 is 14 residues long. From germline, CDR1 is MDHEN and CDR2 SYDVKM. Trimming removed 2 bases at V and 4 bases at J, with 11 bases between. The CDR3 loop reads CASSLGAGLETQYF. The CDR3 DNA reads as TGTGCCAGCAGTTTAGGGGCGGGTTTAGAGACCCAGTACTTC.

V and J are TRBV7-6 and TRBJ2-1; unclear D gene. Germline V CDR1 and CDR2: SGHVS, FNYEAQ. This CDR3 has 13 residues. Trimming removed 1 base at V and 7 bases at J, with 8 bases between. This chain's CDR3 is CASSLGPTNEQFF. CDR3 nucleotides: TGTGCCAGCAGCTTAGGACCCACAAATGAGCAGTTCTTC.

The chain joins TRBV7-9 to TRBJ2-2; D not resolved. The CDR3 loop spans 14 amino acids. The germline V gene encodes CDR1 SEHNR and CDR2 FQNEAQ (reference sequence). The ends were cut back, 3 bases at V and 1 base at J, with 6 bases in the middle. The CDR3 sequence is CASSFQRNTGELFF. CDR3 DNA: TGTGCCAGCAGCTTCCAGCGGAACACCGGGGAGCTGTTTTTT.

J is TRBJ1-2 and V is TRBV19, with D perhaps matching TRBD1 (6 bases). Looked up from germline, CDR1 is LNHDA and CDR2 is SQIVND (reference sequence). V lost 6 bases to trimming and J lost 6 bases, with 14 bases between them. This CDR3 contains 13 residues. The CDR3 nucleotides are TGTGCCAGTAGGCCCCAGGGGAGGGATGGCTACACCTTC. It translates to CASRPQGRDGYTF.

The chain joins TRBV27 to TRBJ1-5; D gene ambiguous. Germline CDR1 MNHEY, CDR2 SMNVEV (reference sequence). V was pared by 6 bases and J by 0 bases, with 9 bases between. CDR3 length: 14 amino acids. The CDR3 region is CASRDHGSNQPQHF. CDR3 DNA: TGTGCCAGCAGGGACCATGGTAGCAATCAGCCCCAGCATTTT.

The CDR3 here is CARQRGLARNEQFF. CDR3 bases: TGTGCCCGCCAGAGAGGGCTAGCGAGGAATGAGCAGTTCTTC. V is TRBV30 and J is TRBJ2-1; D might be TRBD2 (6 bases). V was clipped by 8 bases and J by 7 bases, with 21 bases between them. Germline V gene data show CDR1 as GTSNPN and CDR2 as SVGIG (reference sequence). This CDR3 spans 14 amino acids.

The V call is TRBV5-4, the J call TRBJ1-2; TRBD1 might be the D (5 bases). Germline CDR1 SGHNT, CDR2 YYREEE (reference sequence). V gave up 2 bases and J gave up 6 bases, with 14 bases separating them. CDR3 length: 14 amino acids. The CDR3 spells CASSFLGRGDGYTF. The DNA of the CDR3 is TGTGCCAGCAGCTTTCTGGGCCGGGGGGATGGCTACACCTTC.

The V call is TRBV5-1, the J call TRBJ2-5, with 8 bases fitting TRBD2. This CDR3 has 15 residues. Trimming removed 4 bases from V and 4 bases from J; junction bases left unmatched: 9. The germline V gene has CDR1 SGHRS and CDR2 YFSETQ. The CDR3 region is CASSPTGTRGETQYF. Here the CDR3 DNA reads TGCGCCAGCAGCCCTACCGGGACTAGAGGAGAGACCCAGTACTTC.

V is TRBV27 and J is TRBJ2-7; TRBD2 aligns across 7 bases. The V gene's germline CDR1 is MNHEY and CDR2 SMNVEV (reference sequence). The J segment lost 2 bases and the V segment lost 5 bases, leaving 9 bases of the junction unmatched. The length of the CDR3 is 15 residues. CDR3 DNA: TGTGCCAGCAGTAACGGGGGGACCCGGCCCTACGAGCAGTACTTC. Its protein is CASSNGGTRPYEQYF.

The V gene is TRBV7-9, the J gene TRBJ1-2; 9 bases fit TRBD1. CDR1 is SEHNR, CDR2 FQNEAQ, per germline (reference sequence). V was clipped by 5 bases and J by 6 bases; unmatched bases: 4. The CDR3 has 13 amino acids. In nucleotides, the CDR3 is TGTGCCAGCAGCCTCACAGGGGGCAATGGCTACACCTTC. Its protein is CASSLTGGNGYTF.

This clone has only one observation. The chain has TRBV2 and TRBJ2-7, with a possible D match to TRBD2 (6 bases). Looked up from germline, CDR1 is SNHLY and CDR2 is FYNNEI. The ends were cut back, 7 bases at V and 3 bases at J, with 10 bases in the middle. This CDR3 spans 12 amino acids. Here the CDR3 reads CASTDYLYEQYF. The CDR3 coding sequence is TGTGCCAGCACGGACTATCTCTACGAGCAGTACTTC. Supplemented by reference TRBV2 and TRBJ2-7, the full variable domain reads EPEVTQTPSHQVTQMGQEVILRCVPISNHLYFYWYRQILGQKVEFLVSFYNNEISEKSEIFDDQFSVERPDGSNFTLKIRSTKLEDSAMYFCASTDYLYEQYFGPGTRLTVT.

The chain employs TRBV6-5 and TRBJ2-2, with unresolved D. Germline V gene data show CDR1 as MNHEY and CDR2 as SVGAGI. CDR3 length equals 14 residues. Trimming cost V 2 bases and J 4 bases, with 8 bases left between them. As DNA, the CDR3 is TGTGCCAGCAGTTACCCGGCTGGCACCGGGGAGCTGTTTTTT. It codes for CASSYPAGTGELFF.

The chain combines TRBV19 with TRBJ1-5; tentative D call: TRBD1 (5 bases). The CDR3 length is 15 residues. Germline V CDR1 and CDR2: LNHDA, SQIVND (reference sequence). The V end was cut by 1 base, the J end by 4 bases, with 11 bases between. The CDR3 nucleotides are TGTGCCAGTAGTATAGGCAGGGAATTTAATCAGCCCCAGCATTTT. It specifies CASSIGREFNQPQHF.

The chain couples TRBV7-6 to TRBJ2-2, with D hard to call. The CDR3 loop spans 13 amino acids. Trimming removed 5 bases at V and 7 bases at J, with 11 bases between. CDR1 and CDR2 (germline): SGHVS, FNYEAQ. The CDR3 loop reads CASSALGFGELFF. CDR3 bases: TGTGCCAGCAGCGCTTTGGGTTTCGGGGAGCTGTTTTTT.

The gene calls are TRBV19 and TRBJ2-2; the match to TRBD2 covers 8 bases. V was pared by 8 bases and J by 6 bases, with 8 bases of the junction left unmatched. The CDR3 spans 14 residues. Germline V gene sequence: CDR1 LNHDA, CDR2 SQIVND (reference sequence). Here the CDR3 reads CASEVRLASGELFF. In DNA form, the CDR3 reads TGTGCCAGTGAAGTGAGACTAGCGTCCGGGGAGCTGTTTTTT.

The rearrangement links TRBV18 to TRBJ1-1; D is ambiguous. Trimming pared 6 bases from V and 1 base from J, leaving 9 bases between. Looked up from germline, CDR1 is KGHSH and CDR2 is LQKENI. This CDR3 region has 13 residues. CDR3 protein: CASSVNGNTEAFF. The CDR3 DNA sequence: TGTGCCAGCTCGGTTAACGGGAACACTGAAGCTTTCTTT.

The chain has TRBV6-1 and TRBJ2-5; 11 nucleotides agree with TRBD2. Per germline, CDR1 MNHNS and CDR2 SASEGT. This CDR3 is built from 15 residues. The ends lost 8 bases at V and 2 bases at J; junction bases unmatched: 7. Here the CDR3 DNA reads TGTGCCAGCTCCGGGGCTAGCGGGGGGCAAGAGACCCAGTACTTC. It yields the protein CASSGASGGQETQYF.